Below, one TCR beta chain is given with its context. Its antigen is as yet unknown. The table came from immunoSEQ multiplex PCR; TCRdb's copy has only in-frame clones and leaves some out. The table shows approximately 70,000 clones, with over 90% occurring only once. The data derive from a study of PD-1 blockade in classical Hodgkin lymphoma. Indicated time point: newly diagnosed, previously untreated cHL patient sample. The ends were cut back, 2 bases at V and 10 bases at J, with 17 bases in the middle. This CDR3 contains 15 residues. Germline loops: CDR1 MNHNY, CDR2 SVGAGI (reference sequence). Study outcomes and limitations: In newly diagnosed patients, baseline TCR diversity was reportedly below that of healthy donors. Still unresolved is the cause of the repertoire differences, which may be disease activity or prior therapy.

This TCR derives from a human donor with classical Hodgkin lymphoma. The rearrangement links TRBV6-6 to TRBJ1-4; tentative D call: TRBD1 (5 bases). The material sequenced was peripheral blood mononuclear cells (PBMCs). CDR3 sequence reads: CASSYGSNNGGKLFF. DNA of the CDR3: TGTGCCAGCAGTTACGGTTCGAATAACGGGGGAAAACTGTTTTTT.